One and the same sample provided the 8 T cell receptor beta chains below, sequenced in a study of T cell changes during pregnancy in multiple sclerosis. The data were produced by immunoSEQ multiplex PCR, yet TCRdb's version contains in-frame clones alone and is incomplete. Here the sample spans 35,000 to 55,000 clones, 93% being singletons. Sequenced here: CD8+ T cells from peripheral blood mononuclear cells, sampled after pregnancy. The receptor set was obtained from a female donor with multiple sclerosis, enrolled in a pregnancy study.

The J gene is TRBJ1-1, the V gene TRBV7-9; the match to TRBD1 covers 8 bases. Germline trimming cut 7 bases from V and 6 bases from J; bases unmatched to any gene: 7. CDR3 length equals 13 residues. Germline lookup yields CDR1 SEHNR and CDR2 FQNEAQ (reference sequence). For the CDR3, the DNA is TGTGCCAGCACCAAGATACAGGGGGCTGAAGCTTTCTTT. Encoded protein: CASTKIQGAEAFF.

This clone showed up just once. The CDR3 loop reads CASSLGGLSSSGNTIYF. CDR3 DNA: TGTGCCAGCAGCTTAGGGGGACTTTCTAGCTCTGGAAACACCATATATTTT. This sequence joins TRBV11-2 and TRBJ1-3, with D possibly being TRBD1 (5 bases). The CDR3 is 17 residues long. Germline values: CDR1 SGHAT, CDR2 FQNNGV. Trimming took 1 base from V and 0 from J, leaving 13 bases between them.

The chain couples TRBV19 to TRBJ1-1; 8 nucleotides agree with TRBD1. From germline, CDR1 is LNHDA and CDR2 SQIVND (reference sequence). The CDR3 covers 13 residues. With 1 base clipped from V and 5 bases from J, the junction kept 0 bases outside the gene matches. In nucleotides, the CDR3 is TGTGCCAGTAGTATAGGACAGGGGACTGAAGCTTTCTTT. The encoded protein is CASSIGQGTEAFF.

About this clone: Relative to the germline gene, one junction end is altered; a read error may explain this. The CDR3 DNA reads TGTGCTAGTGGTTTTAACAGTGAAGCTTTCTTT. It translates to CASGFNSEAFF. This chain links TRBV12-5 with TRBJ1-1; D is unresolved. The germline V gene has CDR1 LGHNT and CDR2 FRNRAP. The CDR3 is 11 residues long. Complete variable domain (other parts from reference TRBV12-5 and TRBJ1-1): DARVTQTPRHKVTEMGQEVTMRCQPILGHNTVFWYRQTMMQGLELLAYFRNRAPLDDSGMPKDRFSAEMPDATLATLKIQPSEPRDSAVYFCASGFNSEAFFGQGTRLTVV.

The chain couples TRBV7-6 to TRBJ2-7, with 9 bases that match TRBD1. CDR1 and CDR2 (germline): SGHVS, FNYEAQ. The ends lost 0 bases at V and 0 bases at J; junction bases unmatched: 3. CDR3 length: 16 amino acids. The CDR3 coding sequence is TGTGCCAGCAGCTTAGCTACAGGGGGCAGCTCCTACGAGCAGTACTTC. Translated: CASSLATGGSSYEQYF.

The chain employs TRBV13 and TRBJ1-4, with D perhaps matching TRBD1 (6 bases). The V gene lost 0 bases and the J gene lost 0 bases, with 8 bases spanning the gap. This CDR3 contains 16 residues. Looked up from germline, CDR1 is PRHDT and CDR2 is FYEKMQ (reference sequence). The CDR3 coding sequence is TGTGCCAGCAGCTTAGGGGACAGCACAACTAATGAAAAACTGTTTTTT. Residues: CASSLGDSTTNEKLFF.

The chain recombines TRBV27 with TRBJ2-5; 10 bases fit TRBD2. Germline lookup yields CDR1 MNHEY and CDR2 SMNVEV (reference sequence). The trim removed 5 bases at V and 2 bases at J, leaving 5 bases unmatched. The CDR3 is 15 amino acids. The CDR3 here is CASSPRGLAQETQYF. In DNA form, the CDR3 reads TGTGCCAGCAGTCCCCGGGGACTAGCGCAAGAGACCCAGTACTTC.

The chain couples TRBV9 to TRBJ1-1; D remains ambiguous. V was trimmed by 3 bases and J by 7 bases, leaving 7 bases between them. This CDR3 region has 11 residues. Germline CDR1 and CDR2: SGDLS and YYNGEE. The CDR3 protein is CASSGPREAFF. The CDR3 DNA reads TGTGCCAGCAGCGGCCCGCGTGAAGCTTTCTTT.